The clone carrying this T cell receptor beta chain was counted at least ten times. Antigen: not known. This specimen comes from a study of spatial heterogeneity in lung cancer. Noted time point: sample taken at primary tumor resection. About 73 TRACERx patients with early, untreated non-small cell lung cancer donated samples. Unsorted tumor, nontumor lung tissue or cryopreserved PBMC supplied the whole RNA. Germline loops: CDR1 SGHRS, CDR2 YFSETQ. This CDR3 region has 13 residues. V gave up 0 bases and J gave up 5 bases, with 8 bases separating them. Findings and caveats of the study: Ubiquitous expanded tumor TCRs surfaced in blood more at resection than they did at follow-up.

TCR cDNA molecules each carried a unique molecular identifier. TCRdb analysed the 5' RACE reads with MiXCR anew, one entry per CDR3 protein. The sample records about 7,000 distinct CDR3 sequences, about 7% being singletons. V is TRBV5-1 and J is TRBJ1-1; tentatively, D is TRBD1 (5 bases). The sequence was obtained from a male donor with early-stage non-small cell lung cancer. The sample here was PBMCs, taken at surgery. The CDR3 here is CASSLAGRTEAFF. The CDR3 DNA sequence: TGCGCCAGCAGCTTGGCAGGGCGAACTGAAGCTTTCTTT.